This T cell receptor beta chain originates from a study of T cell responses to AZD1222 COVID-19 vaccine. Regarding the study as a whole: A mostly white British donor set with more females was recruited, and clonal diversity was possibly underestimated.

V was cut by 2 bases and J by 0 bases, with 8 bases left in between. The CDR3 is made up of 15 amino acids. Germline lookup yields CDR1 SGHNT and CDR2 YYREEE (reference sequence). This table comes from immunoSEQ multiplex PCR, and its TCRdb copy is limited to in-frame clones, with some not included. In the table there are about 150,000 clones, approximately 87% of which are singletons. Of note for this clone: Its antigen is unidentified.

The receptor was derived from an adult who received the AZD1222 COVID-19 vaccine. Sequenced material: peripheral blood, taken 28 days after the second AZD1222 dose. V is TRBV5-4 and J is TRBJ2-2, with D unresolved. CDR3 coding DNA: TGTGCCAGCAGCTTCAGGTCCACGAACACCGGGGAGCTGTTTTTT. Translating gives CASSFRSTNTGELFF.